This T cell receptor (beta chain) is drawn from a study of beta chain features in type 1 diabetes. Isolated RNA was reverse transcribed in full, so expressed TCRB transcripts were sequenced. Libraries were prepared by immunoSEQ multiplex PCR; TCRdb keeps only in-frame clonotypes and omits some of them. Counted here are 900,000 or so clones, 15% to 20% occurring once; the ten biggest clones make up 0.023%. Whole-study findings and limits: Any HLA effect on TCRB rearrangement was left unresolved by small sub-analyses.

About this clone: Its antigen is still unknown.

Material: naive CD4+ T cells from blood. This clonotype was sampled from a woman younger than 30 in good health.

CDR3 sequence (DNA): TGTGCCAGCAGCCCGGGGACTAGCGGTTTCACCGGGGAGCTGTTTTTT. The encoded protein is CASSPGTSGFTGELFF. V usage is TRBV7-6 and J usage is TRBJ2-2; 11 bases map to TRBD2. CDR3 size: 16 residues. Germline CDR1 and CDR2: SGHVS and FNYEAQ. Trimming at V came to 5 bases and at J to 4 bases, leaving 6 bases not matched to a gene.